These 23 T cell receptor beta chains were all obtained from the same sample, sequenced in a study of glioma-infiltrating T cells. Amplification of TCR alpha and beta CDR3 regions from RNA used iRepertoire nested multiplex PCR. Each CDR3 protein gets one entry after TCRdb re-called the multiplex PCR reads with MiXCR. Of about 140,000 distinct CDR3 sequences in the sample, approximately 40% were seen once. Sequenced: glioma tissue, nonneoplastic brain tissue, or PBMCs (not recorded which). The receptors here all came from a human donor with low-grade glioma or glioblastoma, undergoing nonglioma brain surgery, or in good health (not recorded which).

V and J are TRBV6-1 and TRBJ1-5; D unresolved. Looked up from germline, CDR1 is MNHNS and CDR2 is SASEGT. V lost 6 bases, J lost 2 bases, and 11 bases lay in between. The CDR3 contains 14 residues. In nucleotides, the CDR3 is TGTGCCAGCAGGTGGCCCGGGGGCAATCAGCCCCAGCATTTT. It codes for CASRWPGGNQPQHF.

This clonotype has more than one count but fewer than ten. This chain connects TRBV27 to TRBJ2-7, with 8 bases fitting TRBD1. From germline, CDR1 is MNHEY and CDR2 SMNVEV (reference sequence). The CDR3 is 15 residues long. V shed 5 bases and J 0 bases; nucleotides not matched to a gene: 6. CDR3 sequence reads: CASSLGTGSSYEQYF. The CDR3 DNA follows: TGTGCCAGCAGTCTCGGGACAGGTTCCTCCTACGAGCAGTACTTC.

The chain uses TRBV29-1 and TRBJ2-3, with D hard to call. CDR1 SQVTM and CDR2 ANQGSEA come from the germline V gene. Deletions cut 4 bases from V and 1 base from J, with 0 bases between. The CDR3 length is 10 residues. CDR3: CSVGTDTQYF. CDR3 bases: TGCAGCGTTGGCACAGATACGCAGTATTTT.

V and J are TRBV5-6 and TRBJ2-3; possibly TRBD2 for D (6 bases). CDR1 is SGHDT and CDR2 is YYEEEE in the germline V gene. The CDR3 length is 16 residues. V was cut by 6 bases and J by 0 bases, with 17 bases left in between. This CDR3 is CASTPGGYISTDTQYF. As DNA, the CDR3 is TGTGCCAGCACCCCCGGGGGTTATATTAGCACAGATACGCAGTATTTT.

The chain joins TRBV20-1 to TRBJ2-7; possibly TRBD1 for D (7 bases). Trimming took 0 bases from V and 3 from J, leaving 18 bases between them. This CDR3 contains 16 residues. The germline V gene encodes CDR1 DFQATT and CDR2 SNEGSKA (reference sequence). The CDR3 spells CSARDPRGRGRYEQYF. In DNA, the CDR3 is TGCAGTGCTAGAGATCCAAGGGGGCGGGGCCGCTACGAGCAGTACTTC.

This chain links TRBV5-8 with TRBJ2-3; D not resolved. Germline lookup yields CDR1 SGHTS and CDR2 YDEGEE. The CDR3 is 15 amino acids. V lost 4 bases, J lost 2 bases, and 14 bases lay in between. CDR3 amino acids: CASSPTGSYTDTQYF. The CDR3, as DNA: TGTGCCAGCAGCCCGACCGGGTCCTACACAGATACGCAGTATTTT. The complete variable domain, with remaining parts taken from reference TRBV5-8 and TRBJ2-3, reads EAGVTQSPTHLIKTRGQQATLRCSPISGHTSVYWYQQALGLGLQFLLWYDEGEERNRGNFPPRFSGRQFPNYSSELNVNALELEDSALYLCASSPTGSYTDTQYFGPGTRLTVL.

The chain employs TRBV10-1 and TRBJ2-7, with D unclear. The CDR3 covers 14 residues. Deletions cut 1 base from V and 0 bases from J, with 7 bases between. Germline-derived CDR1 and CDR2 are WNHNN and SYGVQD (reference sequence). CDR3 protein: CASSEYQSSYEQYF. CDR3 DNA: TGCGCCAGCAGTGAGTACCAAAGCTCCTACGAGCAGTACTTC.

The chain is built from TRBV7-2 and TRBJ2-3; perhaps TRBD1 as D (5 bases). The V gene's germline CDR1 is SGHTA and CDR2 FQGNSA. V was clipped by 5 bases and J by 2 bases, with 11 bases between them. There are 14 residues in the CDR3. The DNA for the CDR3 is TGTGCCAGCAGCCTAGACAGTGACACAGATACGCAGTATTTT. This gives the protein CASSLDSDTDTQYF.

This clonotype has only a few counts. The genes are TRBV28 and TRBJ1-2; TRBD1 matches at 10 bases. Germline V lookup: CDR1 MDHEN, CDR2 SYDVKM. V was clipped by 7 bases and J by 2 bases; unmatched bases: 7. CDR3 length equals 15 residues. Here the CDR3 DNA reads TGTGCCAGCATAGGTCCGGGACAGGGGAACTATGGCTACACCTTC. Encoded protein: CASIGPGQGNYGYTF.

This chain joins TRBV6-1 and TRBJ1-5; tentatively, D is TRBD1 (6 bases). V was trimmed by 6 bases and J by 9 bases, leaving 27 bases between them. The CDR3 spans 17 residues. Germline CDR1 and CDR2: MNHNS and SASEGT. The CDR3 sequence: CASRVRGAGGDGRPQHF. Here the CDR3 DNA reads TGTGCCAGCAGGGTGCGGGGGGCCGGTGGGGATGGCCGGCCCCAGCATTTT.

There are a few counts of this clonotype. The gene calls are TRBV15 and TRBJ2-5; 7 nucleotides match TRBD2. The germline V gene has CDR1 LNHNV and CDR2 YYDKDF (reference sequence). With V trimmed by 5 bases and J by 5 bases, 11 bases remained unmatched. CDR3 size: 15 residues. The CDR3 loop reads CATSSRRLAPETQYF. The CDR3 DNA reads as TGTGCCACCAGCTCCCGCCGACTAGCCCCGGAGACCCAGTACTTC.

The V gene is TRBV28, the J gene TRBJ2-1, with a possible D match to TRBD2 (5 bases). The length of the CDR3 is 15 residues. V was clipped by 7 bases and J by 4 bases, with 17 bases between them. Germline values: CDR1 MDHEN, CDR2 SYDVKM. The CDR3 DNA reads TGTGCCAGCAACCCTTATCGGGGAGAATACAATGAGCAGTTCTTC. It specifies CASNPYRGEYNEQFF.

This clonotype was detected a few times. The genes are TRBV4-1 and TRBJ2-3; 7 bases map to TRBD2. The CDR3 is made up of 16 amino acids. CDR1 MGHRA and CDR2 YSYEKL come from the germline V gene. Trimming took 3 bases from V and 2 from J; bases not matched to a gene: 8. Here the CDR3 reads CASSQNPGLTTDTQYF. Written as DNA, the CDR3 is TGCGCCAGCAGCCAGAATCCGGGACTAACCACAGATACGCAGTATTTT.

This clonotype occurred many times. V is TRBV4-2 and J is TRBJ1-1; no firm D call. This CDR3 region has 13 residues. V was trimmed by 1 base and J by 5 bases, leaving 8 bases between them. The V gene's germline CDR1 is LGHNA and CDR2 YNFKEQ. The DNA of the CDR3 is TGTGCCAGCAGCCAAGCCCAGGCTACTGAAGCTTTCTTT. As protein: CASSQAQATEAFF.

The chain is built from TRBV20-1 and TRBJ1-2; no firm D call. V was shortened by 4 bases and J by 5 bases, with 14 bases between the two germline ends. Germline lookup yields CDR1 DFQATT and CDR2 SNEGSKA (reference sequence). This CDR3 has 13 residues. The CDR3 coding sequence is TGCAGTGCTAACCCGGACGATCTATATGGCTACACCTTC. Protein sequence: CSANPDDLYGYTF.

The V call is TRBV20-1, the J call TRBJ2-3, with 16 positions matching TRBD2. The CDR3 has 18 residues. The V and J ends lost 2 bases and 3 bases, in that order; junction bases with no gene match: 8. CDR1 DFQATT and CDR2 SNEGSKA come from the germline V gene (reference sequence). The DNA of the CDR3 is TGCAGTGCTAGATCCGGGACTAGCGGGAGGGAGTTAACAGATACGCAGTATTTT. Translated, it gives CSARSGTSGRELTDTQYF.

The chain carries TRBV4-1 and TRBJ2-1; D gene unclear. Looked up from germline, CDR1 is MGHRA and CDR2 is YSYEKL. The V gene lost 1 base and the J gene lost 0 bases, with 10 bases spanning the gap. The CDR3 is made up of 16 amino acids. CDR3 coding DNA: TGCGCCAGCAGCCAAGGTCCCGGGCCCTCCTACAATGAGCAGTTCTTC. Protein sequence: CASSQGPGPSYNEQFF.

The rearrangement uses TRBV6-1 and TRBJ1-1, with D unresolved. Looked up from germline, CDR1 is MNHNS and CDR2 is SASEGT. V was cut by 9 bases and J by 0 bases, with 8 bases left in between. The CDR3 consists of 12 residues. CDR3 amino acids: CASRQMNTEAFF. For the CDR3, the DNA is TGTGCCAGTCGTCAGATGAACACTGAAGCTTTCTTT.

Concerning this clonotype itself: One base away lies a much larger clone, so this may be a sequencing read error. V gene TRBV28 combines with J gene TRBJ2-7; D call uncertain. V dropped 3 bases and J dropped 5 bases, with 2 bases sitting between them. Germline V gene sequence: CDR1 MDHEN, CDR2 SYDVKM. The CDR3 loop spans 10 amino acids. For the CDR3, the DNA is TGTGCCAGCAGTTTTCACGAGCAGTACTTC. This encodes CASSFHEQYF. The full variable domain, its missing parts supplied by reference TRBV28 and TRBJ2-7, is DVKVTQSSRYLVKRTGEKVFLECVQDMDHENMFWYRQDPGLGLRLIYFSYDVKMKEKGDIPEGYSVSREKKERFSLILESASTNQTSMYLCASSFHEQYFGPGTRLTVT.

This sequence joins TRBV6-2 or TRBV6-3 and TRBJ2-1; D is ambiguous. Trimming took 1 base from V and 0 from J, leaving 16 bases between them. The CDR3 is made up of 18 amino acids. The germline V gene has CDR1 MNHEY and CDR2 SVGEGT. The chain's CDR3 is CASSYYSPSFSSYNEQFF. In DNA form, the CDR3 reads TGTGCCAGCAGTTACTACAGTCCCAGTTTCAGCTCCTACAATGAGCAGTTCTTC.

The chain couples TRBV4-2 to TRBJ1-1; 8 bases align to TRBD1. V shed 4 bases and J 3 bases; nucleotides not matched to a gene: 4. This CDR3 is 14 amino acids long. Germline V gives CDR1 LGHNA, CDR2 YNFKEQ. CDR3 in DNA: TGTGCCAGCAGCCGACGGACAGGGTACACTGAAGCTTTCTTT. Amino acids: CASSRRTGYTEAFF.

This clonotype was counted a few times. This chain uses TRBV20-1 with TRBJ2-7; 10 bases agree with TRBD2. Trimming at V came to 7 bases and at J to 2 bases, leaving 5 bases not matched to a gene. Germline V CDR1 and CDR2: DFQATT, SNEGSKA (reference sequence). This CDR3 region has 13 residues. CDR3 region: CSVKTSGTYEQYF. DNA of the CDR3: TGCAGTGTTAAAACTAGCGGGACCTACGAGCAGTACTTC.

The gene calls are TRBV20-1 and TRBJ1-4; D unclear. Germline V lookup: CDR1 DFQATT, CDR2 SNEGSKA (reference sequence). The CDR3 spans 11 residues. V lost 6 bases, J lost 12 bases, and 14 bases lay in between. This chain's CDR3 is CSANPSDELFF. The DNA of the CDR3 is TGCAGTGCGAACCCCTCGGATGAACTGTTTTTT.